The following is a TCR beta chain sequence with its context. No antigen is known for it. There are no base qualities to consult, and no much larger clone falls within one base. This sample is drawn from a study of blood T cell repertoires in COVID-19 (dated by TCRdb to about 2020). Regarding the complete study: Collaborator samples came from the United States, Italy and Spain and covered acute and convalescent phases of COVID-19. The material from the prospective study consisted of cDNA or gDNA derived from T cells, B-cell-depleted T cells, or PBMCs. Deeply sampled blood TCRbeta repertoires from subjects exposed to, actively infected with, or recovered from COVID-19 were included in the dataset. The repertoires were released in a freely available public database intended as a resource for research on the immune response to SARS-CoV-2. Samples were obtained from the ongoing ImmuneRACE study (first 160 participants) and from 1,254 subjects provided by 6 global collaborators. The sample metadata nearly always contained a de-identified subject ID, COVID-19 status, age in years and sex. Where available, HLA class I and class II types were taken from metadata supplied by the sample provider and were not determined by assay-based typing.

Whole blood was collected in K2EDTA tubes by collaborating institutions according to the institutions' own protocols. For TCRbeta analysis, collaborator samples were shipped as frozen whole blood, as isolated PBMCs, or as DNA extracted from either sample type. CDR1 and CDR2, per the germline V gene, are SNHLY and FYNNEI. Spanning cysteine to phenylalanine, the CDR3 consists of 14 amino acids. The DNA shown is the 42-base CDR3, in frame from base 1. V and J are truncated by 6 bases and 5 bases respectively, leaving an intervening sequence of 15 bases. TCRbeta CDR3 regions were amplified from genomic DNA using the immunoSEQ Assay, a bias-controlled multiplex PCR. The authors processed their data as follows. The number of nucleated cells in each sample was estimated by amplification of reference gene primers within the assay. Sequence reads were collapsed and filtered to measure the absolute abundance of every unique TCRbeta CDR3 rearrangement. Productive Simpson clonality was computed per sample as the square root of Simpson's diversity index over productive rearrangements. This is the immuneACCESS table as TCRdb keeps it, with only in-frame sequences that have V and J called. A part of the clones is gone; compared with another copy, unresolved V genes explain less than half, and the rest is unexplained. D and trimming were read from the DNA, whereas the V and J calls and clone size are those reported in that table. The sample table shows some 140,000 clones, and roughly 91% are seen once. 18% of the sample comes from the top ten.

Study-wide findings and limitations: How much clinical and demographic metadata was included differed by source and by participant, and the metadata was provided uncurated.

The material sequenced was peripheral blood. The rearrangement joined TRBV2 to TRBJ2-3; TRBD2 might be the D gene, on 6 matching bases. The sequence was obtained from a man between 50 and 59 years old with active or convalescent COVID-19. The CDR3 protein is CASRGGKGVDTQYF. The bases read TGTGCCAGCAGAGGCGGGAAGGGCGTAGATACGCAGTATTTT. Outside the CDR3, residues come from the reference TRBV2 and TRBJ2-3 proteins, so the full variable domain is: EPEVTQTPSHQVTQMGQEVILRCVPISNHLYFYWYRQILGQKVEFLVSFYNNEISEKSEIFDDQFSVERPDGSNFTLKIRSTKLEDSAMYFCASRGGKGVDTQYFGPGTRLTVL.